The rows below give T cell receptor beta chains drawn from one sample of a study of cytomegalovirus exposure and HLA in healthy donors. The protocol was immunoSEQ multiplex PCR, while the TCRdb copy is restricted to in-frame clones and leaves out a portion. The sample yields approximately 160,000 clones, over 80% seen once. Sequencing was performed on PBMCs. These receptors all stem from a girl under 18 in good health and CMV-seropositive. Each CDR3 is given with its conserved first and last residue. The order of the fields is V gene, D gene, J gene, clone size, CDR3 DNA, CDR3 protein. D genes are given only for firm matches. Clone size, where shown, is once, few, many, or a class for clones that have expanded.

V: TRBV29-1; D: TRBD1; J: TRBJ2-4; size: -; DNA: TGCAGCGTTTTGGGGACAGGGGCCAAAAACATTCAGTACTTC; CDR3: CSVLGTGAKNIQYF
V: TRBV4-1; D: TRBD1; J: TRBJ1-2; size: -; DNA: TGCGCCAGCAGCCAAGGCATCGGACAGGAGAAAGGCTACACCTTC; CDR3: CASSQGIGQEKGYTF
V: TRBV27; D: TRBD1; J: TRBJ1-2; size: -; DNA: TGTGCCAGCAGTCCTCCGGACAGGGTGGATGGCTACACCTTC; CDR3: CASSPPDRVDGYTF
V: TRBV6-6; D: -; J: TRBJ1-1; size: -; DNA: TGTGCCAGCAGCCCTTTAGAAGCAGGGCACACTGAAGCTTTCTTT; CDR3: CASSPLEAGHTEAFF
V: TRBV11-2; D: -; J: TRBJ1-2; size: -; DNA: TGTGCCAGCAGCTTAACGCGCGGTGGGGCTTATGGCTACACCTTC; CDR3: CASSLTRGGAYGYTF
V: TRBV27; D: TRBD1; J: TRBJ1-2; size: -; DNA: TGTGCCAGCAGGGCAGGGGGCGGTTTGGGCTACACCTTC; CDR3: CASRAGGGLGYTF
V: TRBV27; D: -; J: TRBJ2-7; size: few; DNA: TGTGCCAGCAGTTTTACCCTAACGGAAGGGGACGAGCAGTACTTC; CDR3: CASSFTLTEGDEQYF
V: TRBV19; D: -; J: TRBJ2-7; size: -; DNA: TGTGCCAGTAGTCCTTCCGAGGTCTCCTACGAGCAGTACTTC; CDR3: CASSPSEVSYEQYF
V: TRBV4-1; D: TRBD1; J: TRBJ1-2; size: few; DNA: TGCGCCAGCAGCCAAGGTGAGGGGGCGGACGGCTACACCTTC; CDR3: CASSQGEGADGYTF
V: TRBV6-1; D: -; J: TRBJ2-1; size: -; DNA: TGTGCCAGCAGTGGGAGGGGTAACTCCTACAATGAGCAGTTCTTC; CDR3: CASSGRGNSYNEQFF
V: TRBV5-6; D: TRBD2; J: TRBJ2-3; size: -; DNA: TGTGCCAGCAGCTTGGTCGCGGGAGGGCCTCGCACAGATACGCAGTATTTT; CDR3: CASSLVAGGPRTDTQYF
V: TRBV7-2; D: -; J: TRBJ2-5; size: -; DNA: TGTGCCAGCAGTAGCAGGGTCCAAGAGACCCAGTACTTC; CDR3: CASSSRVQETQYF
V: TRBV12-5; D: TRBD1; J: TRBJ1-1; size: -; DNA: TGTGCTAGTGGTTTGGTAGTTCAGGGGGCGGGTGGCGCTGAAGCTTTCTTT; CDR3: CASGLVVQGAGGAEAFF
V: TRBV6-1; D: TRBD2; J: TRBJ2-7; size: -; DNA: TGTGCCAGCGGACTAGCGTCCCCCTACGAGCAGTACTTC; CDR3: CASGLASPYEQYF
V: TRBV4-1; D: TRBD2; J: TRBJ2-7; size: -; DNA: TGCGCCAGCAGCCCCCGTGGGATAGCGGGAGTGGGGGAGCAGTACTTC; CDR3: CASSPRGIAGVGEQYF
V: TRBV9; D: -; J: TRBJ2-2; size: few; DNA: TGTGCCAGCAGCGTAGGACTCAACACCGGGGAGCTGTTTTTT; CDR3: CASSVGLNTGELFF
V: TRBV7-3; D: -; J: TRBJ1-1; size: -; DNA: TGTGCCAGCAGACAGGGTCGTCACACTGAAGCTTTCTTT; CDR3: CASRQGRHTEAFF
V: TRBV5-1; D: -; J: TRBJ1-2; size: -; DNA: TGCGCCAGCAGCTTGCAGCAGGGTGGGGTCTATGGCTACACCTTC; CDR3: CASSLQQGGVYGYTF
V: TRBV5-1; D: -; J: TRBJ2-3; size: -; DNA: TGCGCCAGCAGCTTGGCCAGAACGGGCGGGGACCCAGATACGCAGTATTTT; CDR3: CASSLARTGGDPDTQYF
V: TRBV19; D: TRBD2; J: TRBJ2-1; size: -; DNA: TGTGCCAGTAGTATGAACAGGGGGCATCTAGCGGGGGGATTCAATGAGCAGTTCTTC; CDR3: CASSMNRGHLAGGFNEQFF
V: TRBV5-4; D: TRBD2; J: TRBJ2-3; size: -; DNA: TGTGCCAGCAGCCCCGGGGGGGTGAGGAGCACAGATACGCAGTATTTT; CDR3: CASSPGGVRSTDTQYF
V: TRBV2; D: TRBD2; J: TRBJ2-7; size: once; DNA: TGTGCCAGCAGGAGGGGAGGGCATATCTACGAGCAGTACTTC; CDR3: CASRRGGHIYEQYF
V: TRBV7-9; D: -; J: TRBJ1-2; size: -; DNA: TGTGCCAGCAGCTTTGGTGAGGGCGGCTACACCTTC; CDR3: CASSFGEGGYTF
V: TRBV10-3; D: -; J: TRBJ1-1; size: -; DNA: TGTGCCATCAGGACGCCACAGGGCGGGAACACTGAAGCTTTCTTT; CDR3: CAIRTPQGGNTEAFF
V: TRBV19; D: -; J: TRBJ2-5; size: -; DNA: TGTGCCAGTAGTAACCCACAGATAGGGGCGACCCAGTACTTC; CDR3: CASSNPQIGATQYF
V: TRBV7-2; D: TRBD1; J: TRBJ2-5; size: once; DNA: TGTGCCAGCAGCTTACTTGGTGAGACAGGGGGCGCAGAGACCCAGTACTTC; CDR3: CASSLLGETGGAETQYF
V: TRBV28; D: TRBD1; J: TRBJ2-7; size: -; DNA: TGTGCCAGCAGCCGACAGGGCGAACCCTACGAGCAGTACTTC; CDR3: CASSRQGEPYEQYF
V: TRBV5-1; D: -; J: TRBJ1-2; size: -; DNA: TGCGCCAGCAGCTTAGACGGCGGCTATGGCTACACCTTC; CDR3: CASSLDGGYGYTF
V: TRBV15; D: TRBD1; J: TRBJ2-7; size: -; DNA: TGTGCCACCGGCAGGGACAGGGGGCTCAATGAGCAGTACTTC; CDR3: CATGRDRGLNEQYF
V: TRBV7-8; D: TRBD1; J: TRBJ2-7; size: -; DNA: TGTGCCAGCAGCTTCGGACAGGGCTACGAGCAGTACTTC; CDR3: CASSFGQGYEQYF
V: TRBV6-1; D: TRBD2; J: TRBJ2-5; size: -; DNA: TGTGCCAGCAGTGCGGGACTAGCTGCGAGTTTAGTCGACCAAGAGACCCAGTACTTC; CDR3: CASSAGLAASLVDQETQYF
V: TRBV6-1; D: TRBD1; J: TRBJ2-7; size: -; DNA: TGTGCCAGCAGTGGGGGGACAGGGTCCTCCTACGAGCAGTACTTC; CDR3: CASSGGTGSSYEQYF
V: TRBV28; D: -; J: TRBJ1-1; size: -; DNA: TGTGCCACCAATAACAGGGCCACTGAAGCTTTCTTT; CDR3: CATNNRATEAFF
V: TRBV5-6; D: TRBD2; J: TRBJ2-2; size: few; DNA: TGTGCCAGCAGCAGAATAGCGGGAGGGCCGGCCGGGGAGCTGTTTTTT; CDR3: CASSRIAGGPAGELFF
V: TRBV18; D: TRBD1; J: TRBJ1-1; size: -; DNA: TGTGCCAGCTCCCGAACAGGGGGCGGCTTGAACACTGAAGCTTTCTTT; CDR3: CASSRTGGGLNTEAFF
V: TRBV28; D: -; J: TRBJ1-5; size: -; DNA: TGTGCCAGCTCGGGGGACCATCAGCCCCAGCATTTT; CDR3: CASSGDHQPQHF
V: TRBV29-1; D: TRBD2; J: TRBJ2-7; size: -; DNA: TGCAGCGCCCTGGGACTAGCAGCCTACGAGCAGTACTTC; CDR3: CSALGLAAYEQYF
V: TRBV5-1; D: TRBD1; J: TRBJ1-1; size: few; DNA: TGCGCCAGCAGCTTGGGACAGGGGGCGGACACTGAAGCTTTCTTT; CDR3: CASSLGQGADTEAFF
V: TRBV4-1; D: -; J: TRBJ2-7; size: once; DNA: TGCGCCAGCAGCCAAGCGACGACACGGGGTGTGGAGCAGTACTTC; CDR3: CASSQATTRGVEQYF
V: TRBV18; D: TRBD2; J: TRBJ2-1; size: -; DNA: TGTGCCAGCTCACCACCGTATGGGGGAGGGAATGAGCAGTTCTTC; CDR3: CASSPPYGGGNEQFF
V: TRBV27; D: TRBD1; J: TRBJ2-2; size: once; DNA: TGTGCCAGCAGCGGGGACAGGCTCTCCGGGGAGCTGTTTTTT; CDR3: CASSGDRLSGELFF
V: TRBV28; D: -; J: TRBJ1-4; size: once; DNA: TGTGCCAGCAGTTTTGGGCAGGGACTTGAAAAACTGTTTTTT; CDR3: CASSFGQGLEKLFF
V: TRBV10-1; D: TRBD2; J: TRBJ2-1; size: few; DNA: TGCGCCAGCAGTGAAGTAGCGGGAGGTGTTGAGCAGTTCTTC; CDR3: CASSEVAGGVEQFF
V: TRBV11-3; D: -; J: TRBJ1-2; size: -; DNA: TGTGCCAGCAGCTCCACCTCCGGGACAAGCTATGGCTACACCTTC; CDR3: CASSSTSGTSYGYTF
V: TRBV6-1; D: -; J: TRBJ1-2; size: once; DNA: TGTGCCAGCAGTGAAAGACAGGATACCTTTGGCTACACCTTC; CDR3: CASSERQDTFGYTF
V: TRBV4-2; D: TRBD1; J: TRBJ1-1; size: once; DNA: TGTGCCAGCAGCCACCCCGGGACAGGGAACACTGAAGCTTTCTTT; CDR3: CASSHPGTGNTEAFF
V: TRBV19; D: TRBD2; J: TRBJ2-5; size: few; DNA: TGTGCCAGTAGTAAACTAGCGGGAGGGCCGGAGACCCAGTACTTC; CDR3: CASSKLAGGPETQYF
V: TRBV7-9; D: -; J: TRBJ2-7; size: -; DNA: TGTGCCAGCAGTCAACAGGTTTACGAGCAGTACTTC; CDR3: CASSQQVYEQYF
V: TRBV15; D: TRBD1; J: TRBJ1-4; size: -; DNA: TGTGCCACCAGCAGAGTGGGGGTGACTGGTAGGGGGCGGTCGACTAATGAAAAACTGTTTTTT; CDR3: CATSRVGVTGRGRSTNEKLFF
V: TRBV9; D: TRBD2; J: TRBJ2-3; size: -; DNA: TGTGCCAGTTCCGGGACTAGCGGGGCCGCGGGCACAGATACGCAGTATTTT; CDR3: CASSGTSGAAGTDTQYF
V: TRBV6-1; D: TRBD1; J: TRBJ1-2; size: -; DNA: TGTGCCAGCAGTGCCTGGACAGGTTCTAGTGGCTACACCTTC; CDR3: CASSAWTGSSGYTF
V: TRBV30; D: -; J: TRBJ1-2; size: -; DNA: TGTGCCTGGAGTACAACCGACAGACGCCGGGTATATGGCTACACCTTC; CDR3: CAWSTTDRRRVYGYTF
V: TRBV30; D: -; J: TRBJ1-1; size: -; DNA: TGTGCCTGGAGTCCCCCTCCCACAGGGAAAACTGAAGCTTTCTTT; CDR3: CAWSPPPTGKTEAFF
V: TRBV6-5; D: -; J: TRBJ2-3; size: -; DNA: TGTGCCAGCAGTTACTCACTCACAGATACGCAGTATTTT; CDR3: CASSYSLTDTQYF
V: TRBV15; D: TRBD1; J: TRBJ1-1; size: once; DNA: TGTGCCACCACTTCGGACAGGGCGGACGCTGAAGCTTTCTTT; CDR3: CATTSDRADAEAFF
V: TRBV28; D: -; J: TRBJ1-4; size: -; DNA: TGTGCCAGCAGTTCGGCGGCTAGGGAGGCGCTGGCTGAAAAACTGTTTTTT; CDR3: CASSSAAREALAEKLFF
V: TRBV15; D: -; J: TRBJ1-1; size: -; DNA: TGTGCCACCAGCAGAGATTTCCCGCGGACTGAAGCTTTCTTT; CDR3: CATSRDFPRTEAFF
V: TRBV7-2; D: -; J: TRBJ1-5; size: -; DNA: TGTGCCAGCAGCTCCTCGGCGGGGCAGCCCCAGCATTTT; CDR3: CASSSSAGQPQHF
V: TRBV7-6; D: -; J: TRBJ2-5; size: few; DNA: TGTGCCAGCAGCTTAGTTGCAGGGCAACAAGAGACCCAGTACTTC; CDR3: CASSLVAGQQETQYF
V: TRBV7-3; D: TRBD1; J: TRBJ1-1; size: -; DNA: TGTGCCAGCAGCTCCGGGACAGGAGATTTGAACACTGAAGCTTTCTTT; CDR3: CASSSGTGDLNTEAFF